A single T cell receptor (beta chain) is shown here with its context. The sample originates from a study of blood T cell repertoires in COVID-19. Study in general: The cDNA or gDNA used as material had been derived from T cells, B-cell-depleted T cells, or PBMCs.

Generated by immunoSEQ multiplex PCR, the TCRdb table keeps only in-frame clones and is missing some. In the table there are over 200,000 clones, over 75% of which are singletons. Germline CDR1 and CDR2: SGHNT and YENEEA. The J segment lost 9 bases and the V segment lost 0 bases, leaving 5 bases of the junction unmatched. The CDR3 is 15 residues long. The study assigned cohorts using participant-reported clinical history. Sequences were obtained from PBMCs or T cells enriched from blood (not recorded which). This TCR derives from a woman aged 25 to 39 who had been exposed to COVID-19. The chain has TRBV11-3 and TRBJ2-1, with TRBD2 identical over 10 bases. The CDR3 sequence is CASSLEAGGPSEQFF. The CDR3 nucleotides are TGTGCCAGCAGCTTAGAAGCGGGAGGGCCATCTGAGCAGTTCTTC. The full variable domain, rest sourced from reference TRBV11-3 and TRBJ2-1, is EAGVVQSPRYKIIEKKQPVAFWCNPISGHNTLYWYLQNLGQGPELLIRYENEEAVDDSQLPKDRFSAERLKGVDSTLKIQPAELGDSAVYLCASSLEAGGPSEQFFGPGTRLTVL.